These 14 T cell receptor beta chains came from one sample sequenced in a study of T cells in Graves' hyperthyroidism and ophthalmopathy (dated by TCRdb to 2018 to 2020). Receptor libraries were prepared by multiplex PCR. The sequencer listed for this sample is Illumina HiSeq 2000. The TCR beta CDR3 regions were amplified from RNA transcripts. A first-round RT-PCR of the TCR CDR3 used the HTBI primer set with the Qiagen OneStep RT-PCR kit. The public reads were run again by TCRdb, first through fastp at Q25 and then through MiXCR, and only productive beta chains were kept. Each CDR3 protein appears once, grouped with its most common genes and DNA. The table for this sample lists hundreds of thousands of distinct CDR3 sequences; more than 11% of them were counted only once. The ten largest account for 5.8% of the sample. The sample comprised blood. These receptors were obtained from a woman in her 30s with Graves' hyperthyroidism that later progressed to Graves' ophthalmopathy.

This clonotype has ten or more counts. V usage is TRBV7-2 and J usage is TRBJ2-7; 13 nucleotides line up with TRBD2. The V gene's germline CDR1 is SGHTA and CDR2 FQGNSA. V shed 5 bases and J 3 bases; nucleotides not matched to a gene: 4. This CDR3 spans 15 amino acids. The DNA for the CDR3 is TGTGCCAGCAGCACGAGACTAGCGGGGGGCTACGAGCAGTACTTC. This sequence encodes CASSTRLAGGYEQYF.

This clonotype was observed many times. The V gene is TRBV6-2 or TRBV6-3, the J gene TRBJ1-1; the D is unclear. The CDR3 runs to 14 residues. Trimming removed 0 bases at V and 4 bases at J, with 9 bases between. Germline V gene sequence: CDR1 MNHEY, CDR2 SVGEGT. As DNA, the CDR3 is TGTGCCAGCAGTTACTCAGGGTTCGGCACTGAAGCTTTCTTT. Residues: CASSYSGFGTEAFF.

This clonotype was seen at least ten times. In DNA, the CDR3 is TGTGCCAGCAGTTCTACAGGGGTAGAGACCCAGTACTTC. Translation: CASSSTGVETQYF. V and J are TRBV12-3 or TRBV12-4 and TRBJ2-5; 7 nucleotides agree with TRBD1. V lost 4 bases, J lost 4 bases, and 3 bases stayed unmatched. The CDR3 is 13 residues long.

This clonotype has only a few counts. CDR3: CATSDTTASYEQFF. In DNA, the CDR3 is TGTGCCACCAGTGATACGACCGCCTCCTACGAGCAGTTCTTC. The V and J genes are TRBV24-1 and TRBJ2-7; the D is unclear. The J call is doubtful: the DNA matches TRBJ2-1 better. The CDR3 sequence is 14 residues long. The V gene's germline CDR1 is KGHDR and CDR2 SFDVKD.

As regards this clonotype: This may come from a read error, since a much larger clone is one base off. DNA for the CDR3: TGTGCCAGCAGCCAAGATGGGGGGGAGGAAGCTTCCTTT. Residues: CASSQDGGEEASF. The chain employs TRBV3-1 and TRBJ1-1; a weak D match, TRBD1 (5 bases). CDR1 and CDR2 (germline): LGHDT, YNNKEL (reference sequence). CDR3 length: 13 residues. Combining the CDR3 with reference TRBV3-1 and TRBJ1-1 gives the whole variable domain DTAVSQTPKYLVTQMGNDKSIKCEQNLGHDTMYWYKQDSKKFLKIMFSYNNKELIINETVPNRFSPKSPDKAHLNLHINSLELGDSAVYFCASSQDGGEEASFGQGTRLTVV.

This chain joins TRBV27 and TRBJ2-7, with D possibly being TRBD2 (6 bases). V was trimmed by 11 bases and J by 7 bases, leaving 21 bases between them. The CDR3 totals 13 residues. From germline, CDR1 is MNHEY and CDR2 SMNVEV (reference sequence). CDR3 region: CAARQAGGDEQYF. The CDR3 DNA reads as TGTGCCGCCCGACAAGCCGGCGGGGATGAGCAGTACTTC.

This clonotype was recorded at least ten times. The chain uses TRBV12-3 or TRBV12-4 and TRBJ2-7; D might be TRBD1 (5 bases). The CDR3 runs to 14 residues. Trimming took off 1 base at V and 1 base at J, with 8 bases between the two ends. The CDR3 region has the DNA TGTGCCAGCAGTTTAGAAGGACATTCCTACGAGCAGTACTTC. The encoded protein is CASSLEGHSYEQYF.

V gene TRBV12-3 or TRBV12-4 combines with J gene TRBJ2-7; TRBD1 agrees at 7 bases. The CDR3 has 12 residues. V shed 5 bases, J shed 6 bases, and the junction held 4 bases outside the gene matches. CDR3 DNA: TGTGCCAGCAGTCATGGACAGGTCGAGCAGTACTTC. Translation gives CASSHGQVEQYF.

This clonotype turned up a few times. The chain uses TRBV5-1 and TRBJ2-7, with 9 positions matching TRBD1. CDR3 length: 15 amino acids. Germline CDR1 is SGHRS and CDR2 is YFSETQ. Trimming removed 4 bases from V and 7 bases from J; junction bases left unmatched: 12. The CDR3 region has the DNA TGCGCCAGCAGCCCTCCGGGACAGGGATTCGGGGAGCAGTACTTC. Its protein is CASSPPGQGFGEQYF.

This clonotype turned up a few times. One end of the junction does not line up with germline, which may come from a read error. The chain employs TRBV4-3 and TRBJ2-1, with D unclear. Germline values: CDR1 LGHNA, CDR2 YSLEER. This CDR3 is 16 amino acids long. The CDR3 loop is CASRQDTTGYYNEQFF. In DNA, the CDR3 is TGCGCCAGCAGACAAGATACCACTGGGTACTACAATGAGCAGTTCTTC.

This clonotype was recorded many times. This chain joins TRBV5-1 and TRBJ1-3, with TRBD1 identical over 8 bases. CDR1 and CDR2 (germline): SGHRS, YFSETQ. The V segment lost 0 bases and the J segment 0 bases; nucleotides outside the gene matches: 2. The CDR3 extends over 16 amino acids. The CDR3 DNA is TGCGCCAGCAGCTTGGATGGGACAGGCTCTGGAAACACCATATATTTT. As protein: CASSLDGTGSGNTIYF.

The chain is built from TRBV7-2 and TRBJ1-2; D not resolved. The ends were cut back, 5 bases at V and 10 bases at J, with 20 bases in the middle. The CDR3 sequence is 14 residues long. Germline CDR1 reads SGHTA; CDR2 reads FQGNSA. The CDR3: CASSPSGRVINYTF. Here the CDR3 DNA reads TGTGCCAGCAGCCCCTCGGGGAGGGTGATTAACTACACCTTC.

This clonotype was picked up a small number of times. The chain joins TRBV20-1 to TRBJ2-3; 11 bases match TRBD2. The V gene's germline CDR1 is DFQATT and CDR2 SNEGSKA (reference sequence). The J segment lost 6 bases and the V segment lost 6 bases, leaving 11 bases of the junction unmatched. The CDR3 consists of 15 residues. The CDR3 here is CSAPPLLAGVDTQYF. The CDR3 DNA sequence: TGCAGTGCCCCCCCCCTACTAGCGGGAGTTGATACGCAGTATTTT.

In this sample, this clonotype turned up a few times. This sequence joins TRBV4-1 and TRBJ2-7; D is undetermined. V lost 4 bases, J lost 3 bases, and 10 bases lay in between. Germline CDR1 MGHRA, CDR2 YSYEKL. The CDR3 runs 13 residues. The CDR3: CASSPARNYEQYF. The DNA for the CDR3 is TGCGCCAGCAGCCCAGCGCGCAACTACGAGCAGTACTTC.